The T cell receptor (beta chain) under discussion was sequenced for a study of cytomegalovirus exposure and HLA in healthy donors. Study-level points and caveats: Certain indistinguishable V segments, among them TRBV6-2 and TRBV6-3, were excluded. High sensitivity and specificity were reportedly achieved when the classifier diagnosed cytomegalovirus status. Among CMV-associated TCR beta chains, most appeared HLA-restricted in a later analysis. The authors considered a cluster of highly shared sequence variants likely to be a sequencing artifact.

In regard to this clone: Its antigen remains unknown.

Amplification used 60 Vbeta primers and 13 Jbeta primers. Sequencing used immunoSEQ multiplex PCR; TCRdb keeps in-frame clones, though not all of them. The data contain about 120,000 clones, roughly 80% of them singletons. Germline CDR1 ENHRY, CDR2 SYGVKD. Trimming removed 5 bases from V and 1 base from J; junction bases left unmatched: 4. The CDR3 has 15 amino acids. Sequencing was performed on PBMCs. The source of this sequence is a man between 18 and 35 years old in good health and CMV-seropositive. The chain carries TRBV10-3 and TRBJ2-3, with 9 bases identical to TRBD2. CDR3 sequence reads: CAISPRGGGTDTQYF. CDR3 nucleotide sequence: TGTGCCATCAGTCCGCGGGGGGGCGGCACAGATACGCAGTATTTT.